These T cell receptor beta chains were read from a single sample in a study of T-cell reconstitution after alpha-beta-depleted transplantation in children. TCRdb reprocessed the PCR reads via MiXCR and lists one record per CDR3 protein. Seen here are 100,000 or so distinct CDR3 sequences, 15% to 17% observed once, and the top ten hold around 19%. The material sequenced was PBMCs, mostly from graft donor cells, taken 180 days after TCRalphabeta/CD19-depleted stem cell transplant. All receptors come from a male patient aged 2-9 years who had a stem cell transplant for acute lymphoblastic leukemia, so the T cells may come from the graft donor. CDR3s include the opening cysteine and the closing phenylalanine or tryptophan. A D gene is named only where the DNA matches it firmly. Not every row has a clone size; where given, it reads once, few, many or a size class.

CDR3aa | CDR3nt | abundance | v_gene | len | j_gene | d_gene
CASSSDRWETQYF | TGTGCCAGCAGCTCGGACAGGTGGGAGACCCAGTACTTC | few | TRBV7-7 | 13 | TRBJ2-5 | TRBD1
CASSQDEGSSSSGANVLTF | TGCGCCAGCAGCCAAGATGAGGGGTCCTCCTCCTCTGGGGCCAACGTCCTGACTTTC | . | TRBV4-1 | 19 | TRBJ2-6 | .
CSARTYGAFF | TGCAGTGCTAGAACCTATGGAGCTTTCTTT | few | TRBV20-1 | 10 | TRBJ1-1 | .
CATSDTDRFSYEQYF | TGTGCCACCAGTGACACGGACAGGTTCTCCTACGAGCAGTACTTC | . | TRBV24-1 | 15 | TRBJ2-7 | TRBD1
CSSRGFSDTQYF | TGCAGCTCTCGAGGGTTTTCAGATACGCAGTATTTT | few | TRBV29-1 | 12 | TRBJ2-3 | .
CASTWTGRMGELFF | TGTGCCAGCACCTGGACAGGGAGAATGGGGGAGCTGTTTTTT | few | TRBV12-3/TRBV12-4 | 14 | TRBJ2-2 | TRBD1
CASSLTGMANEKLFF | TGTGCCAGCAGCTTAACAGGGATGGCTAATGAAAAACTGTTTTTT | . | TRBV7-2 | 15 | TRBJ1-4 | .
CASSLGQKLNTGELFF | TGCGCCAGCAGCTTGGGACAGAAATTGAACACCGGGGAGCTGTTTTTT | . | TRBV5-1 | 16 | TRBJ2-2 | .
CASSHEGPNYGYTF | TGTGCCAGCAGCCACGAAGGTCCCAACTATGGCTACACCTTC | few | TRBV7-9 | 14 | TRBJ1-2 | .
CASSSLDRGNEKLFF | TGTGCCAGCAGTTCTTTAGACAGGGGAAACGAAAAACTGTTTTTT | . | TRBV6-5 | 15 | TRBJ1-4 | TRBD1
CSARSVQSSNEKLFF | TGCAGTGCTAGAAGTGTACAGTCATCTAATGAAAAACTGTTTTTT | . | TRBV20-1 | 15 | TRBJ1-4 | .
CASSLAGHGSGANVLTF | TGCGCCAGCAGCTTGGCTGGACACGGCTCTGGGGCCAACGTCCTGACTTTC | few | TRBV5-1 | 17 | TRBJ2-6 | .
CASSQVQGPPGNEQFF | TGCGCCAGCAGCCAAGTACAGGGGCCCCCGGGGAATGAGCAGTTCTTC | . | TRBV4-3 | 16 | TRBJ2-1 | TRBD1
CASSLAPRPSSYNEQFF | TGCGCCAGCAGCTTGGCTCCCAGGCCGAGCTCCTACAATGAGCAGTTCTTC | . | TRBV5-1 | 17 | TRBJ2-1 | .
CASSLGSTSTDTQYF | TGTGCCAGCAGCTTAGGCTCGACTAGCACAGATACGCAGTATTTT | . | TRBV7-2 | 15 | TRBJ2-3 | .
CASSQALVIAKNIQYF | TGTGCCAGCAGCCAAGCGTTAGTCATAGCCAAAAACATTCAGTACTTC | many | TRBV3-1 | 16 | TRBJ2-4 | .
CSAAGTGPHTDTQYF | TGCAGTGCTGCCGGGACAGGGCCTCACACAGATACGCAGTATTTT | . | TRBV20-1 | 15 | TRBJ2-3 | TRBD1
CASGKGVWEPQHF | TGTGCCAGCGGAAAGGGGGTTTGGGAGCCCCAGCATTTT | few | TRBV12-3/TRBV12-4 | 13 | TRBJ1-5 | .
CASSLGGGSNQPQHF | TGTGCCAGCAGCTTGGGAGGAGGAAGCAATCAGCCCCAGCATTTT | . | TRBV11-2 | 15 | TRBJ1-5 | .
CASRESGGSTDTQYF | TGCGCCAGCAGAGAGAGCGGGGGGAGCACAGATACGCAGTATTTT | few | TRBV10-1 | 15 | TRBJ2-3 | TRBD2
CASSLAQARYGYTF | TGTGCCAGCAGCTTAGCACAGGCCCGCTATGGCTACACCTTC | . | TRBV7-2 | 14 | TRBJ1-2 | .
CASRRQQVTTGNEQFF | TGTGCCAGCAGGAGGCAGCAGGTGACTACCGGCAATGAGCAGTTCTTC | few | TRBV6-2/TRBV6-3 | 16 | TRBJ2-1 | .
CAISEWGGRDTEAFF | TGTGCCATCAGTGAGTGGGGGGGGCGCGACACTGAAGCTTTCTTT | . | TRBV10-3 | 15 | TRBJ1-1 | .
CASSPWTGGKETQYF | TGTGCCAGCAGTCCCTGGACAGGAGGCAAAGAGACCCAGTACTTC | many | TRBV6-1 | 15 | TRBJ2-5 | TRBD1
CASRFETVSNYGYTF | TGTGCCAGCAGATTTGAGACGGTATCTAACTATGGCTACACCTTC | . | TRBV12-3/TRBV12-4 | 15 | TRBJ1-2 | .
CSALLLGGDLADTQYF | TGCAGTGCTCTCCTCCTAGGGGGGGATCTCGCAGATACGCAGTATTTT | few | TRBV20-1 | 16 | TRBJ2-3 | .
CSVGFSLYEQYF | TGCAGCGTTGGGTTCAGCCTATACGAGCAGTACTTC | few | TRBV29-1 | 12 | TRBJ2-7 | .
CASSLWGFLNTEAFF | TGTGCCAGCAGTTTATGGGGCTTCCTGAACACTGAAGCTTTCTTT | few | TRBV27 | 15 | TRBJ1-1 | .
CASSLHIPGLASVGRDTQYF | TGTGCCAGCAGCCTTCATATACCGGGACTAGCGTCTGTTGGTAGGGATACGCAGTATTTT | . | TRBV27 | 20 | TRBJ2-3 | TRBD2
CASDRMTGDNEQFF | TGTGCCAGCGATCGAATGACAGGGGACAATGAGCAGTTCTTC | few | TRBV12-3/TRBV12-4 | 14 | TRBJ2-1 | TRBD1
CASSKSNKPLF | TGTGCCAGCAGCAAATCGAACAAACCCCTTTTT | few | TRBV21-1 | 11 | TRBJ1-4 | .
CASSLSLWTKAFF | TGCGCCAGCAGCTTGAGTCTTTGGACCAAAGCTTTCTTT | . | TRBV5-1 | 13 | TRBJ1-1 | .
CASSLGRARISGNTIYF | TGCGCCAGCAGCTTGGGCCGGGCGAGAATCTCTGGAAACACCATATATTTT | . | TRBV5-1 | 17 | TRBJ1-3 | .
CASSQVYLRQGENTGELFF | TGTGCCAGCAGCCAGGTATACCTAAGACAGGGGGAGAACACCGGGGAGCTGTTTTTT | . | TRBV3-1 | 19 | TRBJ2-2 | TRBD1
CSARDRRTSGEQFF | TGCAGTGCTAGAGATCGCCGTACTAGCGGCGAGCAGTTCTTC | . | TRBV20-1 | 14 | TRBJ2-1 | TRBD2
CATSAPGRRAFF | TGTGCCACCAGTGCCCCGGGTCGAAGGGCTTTCTTT | medium-sized | TRBV24-1 | 12 | TRBJ1-1 | .
CSARVGDNSPLHF | TGCAGTGCTAGAGTAGGAGATAATTCACCCCTCCACTTT | . | TRBV20-1 | 13 | TRBJ1-6 | .
CASSPGQGAITYEQYF | TGCGCCAGCAGCCCGGGACAGGGGGCGATCACCTACGAGCAGTACTTC | many | TRBV5-1 | 16 | TRBJ2-7 | TRBD1
CASSTRDRENEQYF | TGTGCCAGCAGCACTCGGGACAGGGAAAACGAGCAGTACTTC | few | TRBV4-2 | 14 | TRBJ2-7 | TRBD1
CSARNAQGSYEQYF | TGCAGTGCTAGGAATGCGCAGGGCTCCTACGAGCAGTACTTC | . | TRBV20-1 | 14 | TRBJ2-7 | .
CASSPALSLGAGNEQFF | TGTGCCAGCAGCCCCGCCCTCTCCTTAGGGGCTGGAAATGAGCAGTTCTTC | few | TRBV7-9 | 17 | TRBJ2-1 | .
CASSLITGRANTEAFF | TGTGCCAGCAGCTTGATTACAGGGAGGGCGAACACTGAAGCTTTCTTT | . | TRBV5-6 | 16 | TRBJ1-1 | .
CASGGPGEGAHNEQFF | TGTGCTAGTGGTGGCCCAGGGGAGGGGGCACACAATGAGCAGTTCTTC | . | TRBV12-5 | 16 | TRBJ2-1 | .
CATSRAATYEQYF | TGTGCCACCAGCAGAGCAGCCACCTACGAGCAGTACTTC | few | TRBV15 | 13 | TRBJ2-7 | .
CASSAHLGSTDTQYF | TGTGCCAGCAGCGCCCACCTTGGGAGCACAGATACGCAGTATTTT | . | TRBV13 | 15 | TRBJ2-3 | .
CSAPGQGRAQYF | TGCAGCGCCCCGGGACAGGGGAGGGCCCAGTACTTC | few | TRBV29-1 | 12 | TRBJ2-5 | TRBD1
CASIDRGGDGYTF | TGTGCCAGTATCGACCGAGGGGGTGATGGCTACACCTTC | many | TRBV19 | 13 | TRBJ1-2 | .
CASTQRTGDNQPQHF | TGTGCCAGCACCCAAAGGACAGGGGACAATCAGCCCCAGCATTTT | . | TRBV6-1 | 15 | TRBJ1-5 | TRBD1
CASSLWGRGNQPQHF | TGTGCCAGCAGCTTATGGGGAAGAGGCAATCAGCCCCAGCATTTT | . | TRBV7-2 | 15 | TRBJ1-5 | .
CSARSPGGHEQFF | TGCAGTGCTAGGTCTCCAGGGGGCCATGAGCAGTTCTTC | . | TRBV20-1 | 13 | TRBJ2-1 | TRBD1
CASSDIWGRFQGAYQETQYF | TGTGCCAGCAGCGATATATGGGGGAGGTTTCAGGGGGCGTACCAAGAGACCCAGTACTTC | . | TRBV11-2 | 20 | TRBJ2-5 | TRBD1
CASSLELRLQETQYF | TGTGCCAGCAGCTTAGAACTGCGCCTACAAGAGACCCAGTACTTC | . | TRBV7-9 | 15 | TRBJ2-5 | .
CASSYTNTGELFF | TGTGCCAGCAGTTACACGAACACCGGGGAGCTGTTTTTT | . | TRBV27 | 13 | TRBJ2-2 | .
CASSWGLAGASSYNEQFF | TGCGCCAGCAGCTGGGGACTAGCGGGAGCTAGCTCCTACAATGAGCAGTTCTTC | few | TRBV5-1 | 18 | TRBJ2-1 | TRBD2
CSDRTALNTEAFF | TGCAGCGACCGGACAGCCTTGAACACTGAAGCTTTCTTT | . | TRBV29-1 | 13 | TRBJ1-1 | .
CASRNPGLSGNTIYF | TGCGCCAGCAGAAACCCAGGGCTCTCTGGAAACACCATATATTTT | . | TRBV5-1 | 15 | TRBJ1-3 | .
CASSLEEALQETQYF | TGCGCCAGCAGCTTGGAGGAGGCCCTCCAAGAGACCCAGTACTTC | . | TRBV5-1 | 15 | TRBJ2-5 | .
CASREAGYNEQFF | TGCGCCAGCAGGGAGGCTGGCTACAATGAGCAGTTCTTC | . | TRBV5-1 | 13 | TRBJ2-1 | .
CAASGPISYNEQFF | TGTGCCGCGTCCGGGCCTATCTCCTACAATGAGCAGTTCTTC | . | TRBV28 | 14 | TRBJ2-1 | .
CASSLLGLAGYNEQFF | TGTGCCAGCAGCCTATTGGGACTAGCGGGATACAATGAGCAGTTCTTC | many | TRBV7-9 | 16 | TRBJ2-1 | TRBD2